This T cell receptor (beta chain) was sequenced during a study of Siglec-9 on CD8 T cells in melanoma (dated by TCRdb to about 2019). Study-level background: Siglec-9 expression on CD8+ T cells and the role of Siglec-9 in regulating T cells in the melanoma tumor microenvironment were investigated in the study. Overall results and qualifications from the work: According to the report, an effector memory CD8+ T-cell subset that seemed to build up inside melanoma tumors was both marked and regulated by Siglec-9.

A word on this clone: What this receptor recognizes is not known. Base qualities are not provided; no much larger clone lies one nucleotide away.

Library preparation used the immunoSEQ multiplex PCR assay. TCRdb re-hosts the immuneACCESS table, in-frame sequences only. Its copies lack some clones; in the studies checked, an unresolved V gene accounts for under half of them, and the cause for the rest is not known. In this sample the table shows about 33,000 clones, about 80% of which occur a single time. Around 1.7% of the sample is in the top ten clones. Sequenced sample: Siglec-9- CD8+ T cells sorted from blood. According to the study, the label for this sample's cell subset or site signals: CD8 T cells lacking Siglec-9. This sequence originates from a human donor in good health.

In nucleotide form, the sequence is TGTGCCAGCAGCGCTCGACAGTCCCATAATGAAAAACTGTTTTTT. Its protein product is CASSARQSHNEKLFF. The chain couples TRBV11-3 to TRBJ1-4, with TRBD1 perhaps the D gene, on 5 matching bases. At the junction V is shortened by 5 bases and J by 4 bases, with 14 bases in between. Per the germline V gene, SGHNT is the CDR1 and YENEEA is the CDR2. The CDR3 covers 15 residues, taking in both the cysteine and the phenylalanine. Left in the record is the CDR3 DNA by itself, 45 bases read in frame from the first base.